This TCR beta chain was sequenced in a study of OX40 agonist ivuxolimab in advanced cancers. Study overall: Hepatocellular carcinoma, melanoma, renal cell or head and neck cancer was diagnosed in the dose-escalation patients. Eligibility rules accepted prior anti-PD-1, anti-PD-L1 or anti-CTLA-4 therapy, and 30% to 40% had some.

The CDR3 loop spans 15 amino acids. The V gene end was trimmed by 5 bases and the J gene end by 4 bases; junction bases not matched to a gene: 5. Germline assignment: CDR1 MGHDK and CDR2 SYGVNS. The method was immunoSEQ multiplex PCR; TCRdb's version includes in-frame clones alone and lacks a portion of them. The sample carries around 67,000 clones, about 80% recorded once. Collection of blood occurred at baseline, at cycle 4 day 1, and at cycle 7 day 1. Specimen: CD4+ or CD8+ T cells sorted from blood, collected in a trial of the OX40 agonist ivuxolimab. The chain carries TRBV25-1 and TRBJ2-1, with 10 bases identical to TRBD1. This sequence originates from an adult with an advanced solid tumor such as melanoma, head and neck, liver or kidney cancer. The chain's CDR3 is CASSKRQGAYNEQFF. Written as DNA, the CDR3 is TGTGCCAGCAGTAAAAGACAGGGGGCATACAATGAGCAGTTCTTC.